This T cell receptor (beta chain) came from a study of T-cell reconstitution after alpha-beta-depleted transplantation in children. General study points: At day 60, the high TCRbeta diversity found in some patients originated from recipient T cells and thymic progenitors that had survived. It was newly produced T cells that mostly accounted for T-cell counts and diversity one year after transplant.

Details on this clonotype: Its target is unknown.

The library targeted TCRbeta and was prepared with unique molecular identifiers. MiXCR was run by TCRdb on the PCR reads, yielding one entry per CDR3 protein. In the table there are 900,000 or so distinct CDR3 sequences, around 17% of which are singletons. Trimming removed 5 bases from V and 6 bases from J, with 21 bases in between. The germline V gene has CDR1 SGHTA and CDR2 FQGNSA. This CDR3 comprises 16 residues. J is TRBJ2-3 and V is TRBV7-2; D might be TRBD1 or TRBD2, each matching 5 bases. This sample comprised PBMCs, mostly from graft donor cells, obtained 360 days after TCRalphabeta/CD19-depleted stem cell transplant. The receptor was derived from a male patient between 10 and 17 years old who had a stem cell transplant for acute lymphoblastic leukemia, so the T cells may come from the graft donor. CDR3 bases: TGTGCCAGCAGCATACCCGGGACCCCTGTTTGGGATACGCAGTATTTT. Its protein product is CASSIPGTPVWDTQYF.